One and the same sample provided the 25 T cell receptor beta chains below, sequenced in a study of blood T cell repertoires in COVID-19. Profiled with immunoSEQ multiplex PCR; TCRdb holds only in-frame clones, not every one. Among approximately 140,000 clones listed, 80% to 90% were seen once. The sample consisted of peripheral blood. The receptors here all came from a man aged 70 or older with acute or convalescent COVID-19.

The CDR3, as DNA: TGTGCCAGCAGCTTAACGGTCGGGGGACTTGGAACGCAGTATTTT. Protein sequence: CASSLTVGGLGTQYF. V gene TRBV7-3 combines with J gene TRBJ2-3, with D perhaps TRBD2 (6 bases). Germline-derived CDR1 and CDR2 are SGHTA and FQGTGA. Deletions cut 0 bases from V and 9 bases from J, with 16 bases between. There are 15 residues in the CDR3.

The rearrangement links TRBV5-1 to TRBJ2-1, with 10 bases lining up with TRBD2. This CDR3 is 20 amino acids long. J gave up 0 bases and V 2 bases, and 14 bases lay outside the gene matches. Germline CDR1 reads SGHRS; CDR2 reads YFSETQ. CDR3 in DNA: TGCGCCAGCAGCTTCGGGCTAGCGGGAGACCTCCTCAGCTCCTACAATGAGCAGTTCTTC. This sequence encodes CASSFGLAGDLLSSYNEQFF. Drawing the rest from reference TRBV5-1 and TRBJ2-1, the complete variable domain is KAGVTQTPRYLIKTRGQQVTLSCSPISGHRSVSWYQQTPGQGLQFLFEYFSETQRNKGNFPGRFSGRQFSNSRSEMNVSTLELGDSALYLCASSFGLAGDLLSSYNEQFFGPGTRLTVL.

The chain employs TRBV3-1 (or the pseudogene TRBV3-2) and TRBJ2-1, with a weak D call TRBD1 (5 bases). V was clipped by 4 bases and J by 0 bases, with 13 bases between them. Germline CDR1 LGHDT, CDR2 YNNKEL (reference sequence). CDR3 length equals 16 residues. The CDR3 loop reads CASSPPGLRSYNEQFF. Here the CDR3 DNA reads TGTGCCAGCAGCCCGCCAGGGCTCCGCTCCTACAATGAGCAGTTCTTC.

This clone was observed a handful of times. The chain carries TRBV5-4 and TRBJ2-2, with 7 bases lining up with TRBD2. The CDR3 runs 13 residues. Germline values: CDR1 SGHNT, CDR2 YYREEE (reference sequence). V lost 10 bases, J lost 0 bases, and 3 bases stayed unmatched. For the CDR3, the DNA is TGTGCCGGGGGGGGACCGAACACCGGGGAGCTGTTTTTT. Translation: CAGGGPNTGELFF.

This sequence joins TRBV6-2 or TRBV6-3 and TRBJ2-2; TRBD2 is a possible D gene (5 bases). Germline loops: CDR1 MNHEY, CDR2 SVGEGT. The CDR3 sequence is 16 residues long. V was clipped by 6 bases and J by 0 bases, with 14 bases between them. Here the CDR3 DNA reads TGTGCCAGCAGCCGAATCGGGAATGCGAACACCGGGGAGCTGTTTTTT. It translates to CASSRIGNANTGELFF.

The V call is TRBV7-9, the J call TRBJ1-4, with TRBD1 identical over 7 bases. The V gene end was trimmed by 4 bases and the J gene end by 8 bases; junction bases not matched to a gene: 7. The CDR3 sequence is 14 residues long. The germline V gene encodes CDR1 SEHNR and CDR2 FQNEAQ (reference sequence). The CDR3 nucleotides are TGTGCCAGCAGCTATGGGACAGTAGGAGAAAAACTGTTTTTT. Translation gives CASSYGTVGEKLFF.

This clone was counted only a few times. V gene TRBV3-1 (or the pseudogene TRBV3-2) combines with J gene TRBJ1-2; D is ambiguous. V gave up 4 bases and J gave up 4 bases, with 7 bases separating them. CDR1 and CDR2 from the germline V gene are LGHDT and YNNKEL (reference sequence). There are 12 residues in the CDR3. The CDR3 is CASSPSGYGYTF. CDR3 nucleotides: TGTGCCAGCAGCCCTTCGGGCTATGGCTACACCTTC.

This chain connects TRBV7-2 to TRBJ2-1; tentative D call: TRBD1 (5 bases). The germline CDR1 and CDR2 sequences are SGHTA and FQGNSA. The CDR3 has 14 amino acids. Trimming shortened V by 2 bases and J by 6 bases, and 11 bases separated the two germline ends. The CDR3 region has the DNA TGTGCCAGCAGCTTATCCAGGGTAGCCAATGAGCAGTTCTTC. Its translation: CASSLSRVANEQFF.

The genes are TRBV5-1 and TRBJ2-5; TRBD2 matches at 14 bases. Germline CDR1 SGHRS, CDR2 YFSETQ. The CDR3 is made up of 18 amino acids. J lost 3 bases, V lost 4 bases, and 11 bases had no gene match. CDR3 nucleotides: TGCGCCAGCAGCCATATTACCGGGACTAGCGGGAGTAAAGAGACCCAGTACTTC. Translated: CASSHITGTSGSKETQYF.

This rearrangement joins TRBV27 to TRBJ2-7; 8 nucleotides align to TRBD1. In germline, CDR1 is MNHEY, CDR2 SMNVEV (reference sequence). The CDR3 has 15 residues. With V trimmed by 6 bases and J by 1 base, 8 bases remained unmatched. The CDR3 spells CASRRPGTGSYEQYF. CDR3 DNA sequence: TGTGCCAGCAGGCGACCCGGGACAGGTTCCTACGAGCAGTACTTC.

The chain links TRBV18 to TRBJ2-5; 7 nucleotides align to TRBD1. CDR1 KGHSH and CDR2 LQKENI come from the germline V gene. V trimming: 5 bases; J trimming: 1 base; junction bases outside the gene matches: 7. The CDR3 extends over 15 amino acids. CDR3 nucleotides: TGTGCCAGCTCAGCGAGACAGGGTTCCCAAGAGACCCAGTACTTC. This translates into CASSARQGSQETQYF.

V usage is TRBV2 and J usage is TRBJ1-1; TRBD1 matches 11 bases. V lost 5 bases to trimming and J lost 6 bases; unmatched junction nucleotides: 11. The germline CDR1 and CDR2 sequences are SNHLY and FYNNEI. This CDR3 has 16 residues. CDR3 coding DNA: TGTGCCAGCAGTTTTCCCGGGACAGGGGGTAAGGCTGAAGCTTTCTTT. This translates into CASSFPGTGGKAEAFF.

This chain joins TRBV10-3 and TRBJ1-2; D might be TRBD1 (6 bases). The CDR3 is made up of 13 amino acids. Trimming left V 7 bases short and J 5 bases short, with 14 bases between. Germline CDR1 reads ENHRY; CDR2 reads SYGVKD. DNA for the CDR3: TGTGCCATCAAGGCAGGGGATGGGTATGGCTACACCTTC. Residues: CAIKAGDGYGYTF.

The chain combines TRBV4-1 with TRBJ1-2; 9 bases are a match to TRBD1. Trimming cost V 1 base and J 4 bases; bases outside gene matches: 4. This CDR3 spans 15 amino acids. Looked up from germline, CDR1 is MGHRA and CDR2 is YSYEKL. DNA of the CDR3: TGCGCCAGCAGCCAAGGACAGGGGGATCTCTATGGCTACACCTTC. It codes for CASSQGQGDLYGYTF.

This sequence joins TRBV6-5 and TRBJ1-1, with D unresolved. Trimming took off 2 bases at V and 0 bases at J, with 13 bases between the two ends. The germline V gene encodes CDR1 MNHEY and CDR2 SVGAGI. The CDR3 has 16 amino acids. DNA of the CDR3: TGTGCCAGCAGTTACCACTCACAACAGATGAACACTGAAGCTTTCTTT. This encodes CASSYHSQQMNTEAFF.

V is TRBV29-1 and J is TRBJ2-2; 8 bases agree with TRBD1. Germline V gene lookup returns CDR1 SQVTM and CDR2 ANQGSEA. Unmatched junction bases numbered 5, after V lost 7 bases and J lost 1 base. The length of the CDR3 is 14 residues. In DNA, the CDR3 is TGCAGCGCCCCGGGACAGGTGAACACCGGGGAGCTGTTTTTT. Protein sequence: CSAPGQVNTGELFF.

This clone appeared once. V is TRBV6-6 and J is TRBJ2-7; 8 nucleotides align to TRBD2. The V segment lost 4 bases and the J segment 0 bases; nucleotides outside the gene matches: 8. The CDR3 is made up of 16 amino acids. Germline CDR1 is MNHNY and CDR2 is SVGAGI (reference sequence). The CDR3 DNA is TGTGCCAGCAGTTCTAGTAGCGGGACCAACTCCTACGAGCAGTACTTC. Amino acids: CASSSSSGTNSYEQYF.

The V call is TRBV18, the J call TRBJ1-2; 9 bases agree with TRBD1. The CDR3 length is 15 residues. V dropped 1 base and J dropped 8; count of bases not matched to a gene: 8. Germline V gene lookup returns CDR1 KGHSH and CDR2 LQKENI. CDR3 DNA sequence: TGTGCCAGCTCACCACTGGGACAGGGAGGTCTCGGCTACACCTTC. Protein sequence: CASSPLGQGGLGYTF.

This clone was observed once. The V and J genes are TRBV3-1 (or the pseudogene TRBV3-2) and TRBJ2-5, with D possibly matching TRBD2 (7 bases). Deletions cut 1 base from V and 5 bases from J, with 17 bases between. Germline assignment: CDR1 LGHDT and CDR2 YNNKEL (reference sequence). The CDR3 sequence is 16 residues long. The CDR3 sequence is CASSQGGRGGSETQYF. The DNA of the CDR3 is TGTGCCAGCAGCCAAGGAGGAAGGGGGGGGTCGGAGACCCAGTACTTC.

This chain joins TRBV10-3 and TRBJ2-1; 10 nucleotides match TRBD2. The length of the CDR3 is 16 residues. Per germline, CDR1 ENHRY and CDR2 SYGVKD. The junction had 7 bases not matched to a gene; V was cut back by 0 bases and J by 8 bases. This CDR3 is CAISESPSGSRYEQFF. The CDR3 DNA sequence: TGTGCCATCAGTGAGTCGCCTAGCGGGAGTCGCTATGAGCAGTTCTTC.

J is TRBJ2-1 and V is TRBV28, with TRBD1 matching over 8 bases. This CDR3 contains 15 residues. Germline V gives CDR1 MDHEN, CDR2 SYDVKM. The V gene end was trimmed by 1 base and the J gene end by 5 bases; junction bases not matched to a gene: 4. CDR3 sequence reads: CASSLLGQGDNEQFF. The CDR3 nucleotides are TGTGCCAGCAGTTTATTAGGACAGGGCGACAATGAGCAGTTCTTC.

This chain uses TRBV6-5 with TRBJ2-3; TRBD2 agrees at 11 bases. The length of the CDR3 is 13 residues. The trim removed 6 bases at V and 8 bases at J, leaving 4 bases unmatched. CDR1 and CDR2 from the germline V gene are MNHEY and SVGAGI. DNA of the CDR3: TGTGCCAGCAGACTAGCGGGAGCGGGTACGCAGTATTTT. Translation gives CASRLAGAGTQYF.

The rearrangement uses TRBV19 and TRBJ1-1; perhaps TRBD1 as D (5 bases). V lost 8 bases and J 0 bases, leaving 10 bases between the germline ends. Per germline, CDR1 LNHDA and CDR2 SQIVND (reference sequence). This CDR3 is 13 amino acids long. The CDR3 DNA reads TGTGCCAGTTCGGACACCTTGAACACTGAAGCTTTCTTT. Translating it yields CASSDTLNTEAFF. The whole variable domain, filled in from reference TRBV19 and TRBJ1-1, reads DGGITQSPKYLFRKEGQNVTLSCEQNLNHDAMYWYRQDPGQGLRLIYYSQIVNDFQKGDIAEGYSVSREKKESFPLTVTSAQKNPTAFYLCASSDTLNTEAFFGQGTRLTVV.

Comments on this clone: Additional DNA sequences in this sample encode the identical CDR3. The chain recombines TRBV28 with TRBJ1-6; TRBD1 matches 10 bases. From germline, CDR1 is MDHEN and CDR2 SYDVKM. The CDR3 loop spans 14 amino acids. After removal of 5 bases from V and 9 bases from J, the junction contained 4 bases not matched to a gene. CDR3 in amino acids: CASSRTGGSSPLHF. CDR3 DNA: TGTGCCAGCAGTAGGACAGGGGGTTCTTCACCCCTCCACTTT.

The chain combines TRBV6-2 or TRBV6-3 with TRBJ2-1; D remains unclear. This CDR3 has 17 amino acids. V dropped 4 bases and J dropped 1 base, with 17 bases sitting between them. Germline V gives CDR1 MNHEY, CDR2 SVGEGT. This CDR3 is CASSSYDLERSYNEQFF. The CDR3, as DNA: TGTGCCAGCAGTTCATACGATCTAGAGAGGTCCTACAATGAGCAGTTCTTC.